Below, one TCR beta chain is given with its context. As yet, its antigen is unknown. The sample's treatment: roughly 18 received Ad26.COV2.S at low or high dose, single or two shots; about 5 received placebo; per-sample allocation not given. After the first vaccine or placebo injection, samples were drawn on day 63. Vaccination used an Ad26 vector expressing Wuhan-strain SARS-CoV-2 spike. Germline V gene data show CDR1 as KGHDR and CDR2 as SFDVKD. This CDR3 is 12 amino acids long. Trimming took 10 bases from V and 3 from J; bases not matched to a gene: 4. The data derive from a study of Ad26.COV2.S vaccination and SARS-CoV-2 variants. Regarding the study as a whole: Participants in the vaccine arm had higher spike-specific TCR breadth; placebo recipients had lower. Comparable non-spike TCR breadth was observed in vaccine and placebo recipients.

Repertoires were generated with immunoSEQ multiplex PCR, while TCRdb's copy carries only in-frame clones and drops some. The sample contains around 450,000 clones, 85% to 90% of which appear only once. This chain connects TRBV24-1 to TRBJ1-2, with 7 bases lining up with TRBD1. This TCR was recovered from a person between 18 and 60 years old who received the Ad26.COV2.S COVID-19 vaccine or a placebo. Here the sequenced sample was peripheral blood, taken in a trial of Ad26.COV2.S vaccine versus placebo. The CDR3 nucleotides read TGTGCCACGCGGGACAGCCACTATGGCTACACCTTC. The encoded protein is CATRDSHYGYTF.